This TCR beta chain was sequenced in a study of vaccination effects on CD4 cells after COVID-19. Across the whole study: Two-dose vaccination with either BNT162b2 or mRNA-1273 was given to the participants.

The data were produced by immunoSEQ multiplex PCR, yet TCRdb's version contains in-frame clones alone and is incomplete. This table has about 39,000 clones, more than 75% appearing once. The culture ran for roughly 10 days before CD4+ T cells were isolated. Vaccine recipients lacked prior SARS-CoV-2 infection and had negative nucleocapsid antibodies. CDR3 length: 12 amino acids. Trimming removed 6 bases at V and 4 bases at J, with 9 bases between. Concerning this clone itself: As yet, its antigen is unknown.

This chain joins TRBV12-3 or TRBV12-4 and TRBJ1-2; D ambiguous. The specimen was CD4+ T cells from PBMCs cultured without peptide, collected before COVID-19 vaccination. The clonotype comes from a human donor who received a COVID-19 vaccine. CDR3 protein: CASSLDTYGYTF. The CDR3, as DNA: TGTGCCAGCAGCCTAGACACCTATGGCTACACCTTC.